The clone carrying this T cell receptor beta chain was counted a few times. The antigen is undetermined. This sample is part of a study of beta chain features in type 1 diabetes. Overall study findings and caveats: The influence of HLA type on TCRB rearrangement stayed undetermined. Researchers report that Type 1 diabetes patients had moderately but significantly shorter TCRB CDR3s across all four CD4+ subsets.

Sequencing targeted expressed TCRB transcripts, as all isolated RNA had been reverse transcribed. The repertoire was sequenced with immunoSEQ multiplex PCR; TCRdb's copy has only in-frame clones and lacks some. Of around 280,000 clones listed, roughly 8% were seen once; the top ten hold more than 0.8%. Each donor gave one heparinised blood draw averaging about 110 mL. Via CD45RO/CCR7/CD25/CD127/CD95/CD27, cells of the CD4+ naive, central memory, regulatory and stem cell-like memory subsets were sorted. The receptor comes from a woman between 18 and 29 years old in good health. The specimen sequenced was central memory CD4+ T cells from blood.

The CDR3 region is CASSRQGMPEAFF. The CDR3 nucleotides read TGTGCCAGCAGTCGACAGGGGATGCCTGAAGCTTTCTTT. V is TRBV7-9 and J is TRBJ1-1; 8 nucleotides match TRBD1. The V segment lost 6 bases and the J segment 6 bases; nucleotides outside the gene matches: 6. CDR3 length: 13 residues. Germline V CDR1 and CDR2: SEHNR, FQNEAQ (reference sequence).